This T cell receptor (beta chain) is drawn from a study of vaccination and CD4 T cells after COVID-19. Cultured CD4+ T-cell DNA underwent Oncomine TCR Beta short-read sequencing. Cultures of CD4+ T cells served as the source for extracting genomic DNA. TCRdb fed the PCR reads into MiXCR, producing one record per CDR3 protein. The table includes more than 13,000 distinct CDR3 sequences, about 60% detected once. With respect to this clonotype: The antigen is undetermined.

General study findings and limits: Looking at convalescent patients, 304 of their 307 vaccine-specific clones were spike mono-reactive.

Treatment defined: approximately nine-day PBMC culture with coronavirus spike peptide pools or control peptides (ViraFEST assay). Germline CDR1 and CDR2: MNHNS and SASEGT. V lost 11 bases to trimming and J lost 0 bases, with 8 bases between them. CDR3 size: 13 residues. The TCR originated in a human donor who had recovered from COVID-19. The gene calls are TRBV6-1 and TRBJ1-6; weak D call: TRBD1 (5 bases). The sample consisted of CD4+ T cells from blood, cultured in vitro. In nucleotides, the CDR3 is TGTGCCTCAGACAGCTCCTATAATTCACCCCTCCACTTT. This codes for CASDSSYNSPLHF.